This T cell receptor beta chain was recovered during a study of CD8 T cells in Susac syndrome. Across the whole study: Each patient with Susac syndrome, at the time of blood draw, was therapy-naive, on corticosteroids, or on intravenous immunoglobulin alone.

After extraction with the RNeasy kit, roughly 0.45 to 1 ug of the RNA was reverse transcribed using random hexamers. TCRdb independently ran MiXCR on the immunoSEQ multiplex PCR reads; one entry per CDR3 protein. The table lists about 150,000 distinct CDR3 sequences, 95% of them singletons, with roughly 0.2% in the top ten. To note about this clonotype: Its antigen is as yet unknown.

This CDR3 is 11 amino acids long. The V gene's germline CDR1 is MNHEY and CDR2 SVGAGI. The V gene lost 6 bases and the J gene lost 6 bases, with 9 bases spanning the gap. The study, taken as a whole, reports: The study identified approximately seventeen and five Susac-specific public clones in total CD8+ and CD8+ TEMRA repertoires.

This chain uses TRBV6-5 with TRBJ2-7; no clear D gene. Sequencing was done on a sample of CD8+ T cells from PBMCs. This TCR was recovered from a human donor with Susac syndrome. This chain's CDR3 is CASSLPPEQYF. Written as DNA, the CDR3 is TGTGCCAGCAGCCTACCTCCCGAGCAGTACTTC.